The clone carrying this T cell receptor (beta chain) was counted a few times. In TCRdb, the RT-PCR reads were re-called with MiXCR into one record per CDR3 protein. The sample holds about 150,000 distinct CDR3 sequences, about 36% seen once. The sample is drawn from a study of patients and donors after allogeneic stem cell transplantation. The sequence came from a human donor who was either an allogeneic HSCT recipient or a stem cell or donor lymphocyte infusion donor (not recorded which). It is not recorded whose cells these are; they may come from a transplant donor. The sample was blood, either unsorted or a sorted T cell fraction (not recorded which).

The CDR3 here is CASSRGQGTAGYTF. The CDR3 nucleotides are TGTGCCAGCAGCCGCGGACAGGGGACGGCTGGCTACACCTTC. This rearrangement joins TRBV6-5 to TRBJ1-2, with 9 bases identical to TRBD1. The CDR3 extends over 14 amino acids. Per germline, CDR1 MNHEY and CDR2 SVGAGI. Losses at the gene ends were 6 bases for V and 7 bases for J; bases not matched to a gene: 9.